This passage covers 28 T cell receptor beta chains from one sample sequenced in a study of CD8+ T cells in alopecia areata. Once RNA had been extracted, it was reverse transcribed into cDNA to act as the sequencing template. The data were produced by immunoSEQ multiplex PCR, yet TCRdb's version contains in-frame clones alone and is incomplete. The sample lists 150,000 to 200,000 clones, roughly 60% occurring once. Noted treatment: oral pan-JAK inhibitor, 5-10 mg twice daily. The source was CD4+ T cells sorted from blood, collected at approximately week 49, from a patient treated with tofacitinib. The receptor set was obtained from a human donor with alopecia areata.

The chain is built from TRBV29-1 and TRBJ1-4; D gene ambiguous. Trimming pared 7 bases from V and 6 bases from J, leaving 9 bases between. The CDR3 loop spans 11 amino acids. Germline CDR1 and CDR2: SQVTM and ANQGSEA. CDR3 region: CSAREYEKLFF. The CDR3 bases are TGCAGCGCCCGAGAGTATGAAAAACTGTTTTTT.

The genes are TRBV7-2 and TRBJ2-3; D call uncertain. In germline, CDR1 is SGHTA, CDR2 FQGNSA. V lost 8 bases and J lost 2, with 14 bases in between. CDR3 size: 14 residues. CDR3 DNA: TGTGCCAGCTATTGGCTGCCCGCCACAGATACGCAGTATTTT. As protein: CASYWLPATDTQYF.

This rearrangement joins TRBV4-1 to TRBJ1-5; TRBD1 matches at 10 bases. The V gene end was trimmed by 4 bases and the J gene end by 4 bases; junction bases not matched to a gene: 1. The CDR3 covers 14 residues. The germline V gene has CDR1 MGHRA and CDR2 YSYEKL. DNA of the CDR3: TGCGCCAGCAGCCGGACAGGGGGAAATCAGCCCCAGCATTTT. Its translation: CASSRTGGNQPQHF.

A single count supports this clone. V gene TRBV4-1 combines with J gene TRBJ2-4; the match to TRBD2 covers 13 bases. J gave up 12 bases and V 1 base, and 6 bases lay outside the gene matches. Germline loops: CDR1 MGHRA, CDR2 YSYEKL. The CDR3 has 15 residues. In DNA form, the CDR3 reads TGCGCCAGCAGCCAAGCACTAGCGGGGGGGATCCATCAGTACTTC. The encoded protein is CASSQALAGGIHQYF.

This chain links TRBV6-5 with TRBJ2-1; TRBD2 aligns across 10 bases. The length of the CDR3 is 14 residues. Germline CDR1 reads MNHEY; CDR2 reads SVGAGI. Unmatched junction bases numbered 5, after V lost 5 bases and J lost 7 bases. The CDR3 DNA follows: TGTGCCAGCAGTACCGGGACTAGCGTAAATGAGCAGTTCTTC. Translated: CASSTGTSVNEQFF.

The chain uses TRBV7-2 and TRBJ1-6, with a possible D match to TRBD1 (6 bases). CDR1 is SGHTA and CDR2 is FQGNSA in the germline V gene. The CDR3 extends over 15 amino acids. Trimming pared 5 bases from V and 9 bases from J, leaving 17 bases between. For the CDR3, the DNA is TGTGCCAGCAGCCTAGGGGGTCAGTTGGGTTCACCCCTCCACTTT. Translated: CASSLGGQLGSPLHF.

The chain joins TRBV29-1 to TRBJ1-1, with unresolved D. V gave up 6 bases and J gave up 8 bases, with 22 bases separating them. CDR1 and CDR2 from the germline V gene are SQVTM and ANQGSEA. This CDR3 is 14 amino acids long. The CDR3 DNA is TGCAGCGTCCTTCCAACTACCCTCGGCGGGGAAGCTTTCTTT. Translating it yields CSVLPTTLGGEAFF.

This rearrangement joins TRBV30 to TRBJ1-1, with a tentative D call TRBD1 (6 bases). Trimming cost V 4 bases and J 4 bases, with 22 bases left between them. The CDR3 length is 16 residues. The germline gives CDR1 GTSNPN, CDR2 SVGIG (reference sequence). The CDR3 nucleotides are TGTGCCTGGACAGAGGGGGGGCTGAGTCTATTCACTGAAGCTTTCTTT. As protein: CAWTEGGLSLFTEAFF.

The rearrangement joins TRBV5-1 to TRBJ2-5; D gene unclear. Germline assignment: CDR1 SGHRS and CDR2 YFSETQ. V shed 0 bases and J shed 9 bases, with 9 bases lying between them. CDR3 length: 12 residues. This chain's CDR3 is CASSLDLGAQYF. CDR3 DNA: TGCGCCAGCAGCTTGGATCTCGGTGCCCAGTACTTC.

This chain joins TRBV29-1 and TRBJ1-2; TRBD1 might be the D (6 bases). CDR3 length equals 13 residues. Germline V gene lookup returns CDR1 SQVTM and CDR2 ANQGSEA. Trimming left V 6 bases short and J 2 bases short, with 13 bases between. The CDR3 is CSVIGGQNYGYTF. CDR3 sequence (DNA): TGCAGCGTCATTGGGGGGCAGAACTATGGCTACACCTTC.

The CDR3 region has the DNA TGCGCCAGCAGCTTGGGCCAGGGTGAAGAAAAACTGTTTTTT. It translates to CASSLGQGEEKLFF. The rearrangement joins TRBV5-1 to TRBJ1-4, with a weak D call TRBD1 (5 bases). This CDR3 comprises 14 residues. The ends were cut back, 0 bases at V and 8 bases at J, with 11 bases in the middle. CDR1 is SGHRS, CDR2 YFSETQ, per germline.

The chain links TRBV29-1 to TRBJ2-3; TRBD2 matches at 13 bases. The CDR3 runs to 16 residues. Germline V CDR1 and CDR2: SQVTM, ANQGSEA. J gave up 6 bases and V 2 bases, and 8 bases lay outside the gene matches. DNA for the CDR3: TGCAGCGTTGAAAGGTTACTAGCGGGGGGGCGGGATACGCAGTATTTT. Amino acid sequence: CSVERLLAGGRDTQYF.

This clone was seen more than once but under ten times. This sequence joins TRBV7-3 and TRBJ2-1; TRBD2 matches at 13 bases. Germline CDR1 SGHTA, CDR2 FQGTGA. The ends lost 2 bases at V and 2 bases at J; junction bases unmatched: 3. This CDR3 is 17 amino acids long. CDR3 coding DNA: TGTGCCAGCAGCTTAGAAGGGACTAGCGGGGCCTACAATGAGCAGTTCTTC. Its translation: CASSLEGTSGAYNEQFF.

This clone was detected only a few times. The V and J genes are TRBV9 and TRBJ2-1; TRBD2 aligns across 8 bases. V lost 5 bases, J lost 7 bases, and 2 bases stayed unmatched. Germline V gives CDR1 SGDLS, CDR2 YYNGEE. The CDR3 contains 12 residues. In nucleotides, the CDR3 is TGTGCCAGCAGTCGACTAGCGAATGAGCAGTTCTTC. As protein: CASSRLANEQFF.

V usage is TRBV29-1 and J usage is TRBJ1-1; 7 nucleotides match TRBD1. From germline, CDR1 is SQVTM and CDR2 ANQGSEA. V gave up 4 bases and J gave up 1 base; unmatched junction bases: 6. This CDR3 is built from 14 residues. CDR3 DNA: TGCAGCGTTGGTACAGGGGTTTGGAACACTGAAGCTTTCTTT. It is translated as CSVGTGVWNTEAFF.

This chain uses TRBV12-5 with TRBJ1-5; 11 nucleotides align to TRBD1. With 5 bases clipped from V and 6 bases from J, the junction kept 3 bases outside the gene matches. The CDR3 spans 14 residues. Germline CDR1 is LGHNT and CDR2 is FRNRAP. The CDR3: CASGPGQGGQPQHF. Written as DNA, the CDR3 is TGTGCTAGTGGTCCGGGACAGGGGGGTCAGCCCCAGCATTTT.

Of note for this clone: At the DNA level, this CDR3 is encoded by other sequences in the same sample as well. The rearrangement uses TRBV30 and TRBJ1-5; TRBD1 aligns across 8 bases. The CDR3 length is 13 residues. V lost 3 bases to trimming and J lost 5 bases; unmatched junction nucleotides: 3. CDR1 GTSNPN and CDR2 SVGIG come from the germline V gene (reference sequence). CDR3 in DNA: TGTGCCTGGAGAGACAGGGGAGATCAGCCCCAGCATTTT. Protein sequence: CAWRDRGDQPQHF.

This clone was seen a handful of times. This chain's CDR3 is CASSPKEQGVEQFF. CDR3 coding DNA: TGTGCCAGCTCACCAAAGGAACAGGGGGTTGAGCAGTTCTTC. The V and J genes are TRBV18 and TRBJ2-1, with 8 bases that match TRBD1. Germline V gene data show CDR1 as KGHSH and CDR2 as LQKENI. This CDR3 is built from 14 residues. Germline trimming cut 2 bases from V and 9 bases from J; bases unmatched to any gene: 6.

The V call is TRBV5-1, the J call TRBJ1-2, with D perhaps TRBD1 (5 bases). The ends were cut back, 1 base at V and 0 bases at J, with 7 bases in the middle. This CDR3 is 14 amino acids long. Germline lookup yields CDR1 SGHRS and CDR2 YFSETQ. The CDR3 region has the DNA TGCGCCAGCAGCTTGACAGGAGCTAACTATGGCTACACCTTC. This gives the protein CASSLTGANYGYTF.

The gene calls are TRBV6-5 and TRBJ2-7, with 10 bases aligning to TRBD1. The CDR3 runs 15 residues. Germline loops: CDR1 MNHEY, CDR2 SVGAGI. With V trimmed by 6 bases and J by 9 bases, 14 bases remained unmatched. The CDR3 nucleotides read TGTGCCAGCAGAGACTCGGCGGGACAGGGGAAGGGGCAGTACTTC. Protein sequence: CASRDSAGQGKGQYF.

The rearrangement uses TRBV29-1 and TRBJ2-3; D remains unclear. Germline V gives CDR1 SQVTM, CDR2 ANQGSEA. CDR3 length: 14 residues. The V end was cut by 1 base, the J end by 6 bases, with 14 bases between. As DNA, the CDR3 is TGCAGCGTTGAAGGGTGGGCCCGACGGGATACGCAGTATTTT. Its protein is CSVEGWARRDTQYF.

J is TRBJ1-3 and V is TRBV11-2; D ambiguous. Germline V lookup: CDR1 SGHAT, CDR2 FQNNGV. The CDR3 length is 13 residues. Trimming removed 0 bases from V and 5 bases from J, with 5 bases in between. The CDR3 DNA sequence: TGTGCCAGCAGCTTAGAGGTGCGAAACACCATATATTTT. It translates to CASSLEVRNTIYF.

This clone was observed a handful of times. The genes are TRBV19 and TRBJ2-5; D possibly matches TRBD1 or TRBD2 (5 bases each). CDR1 is LNHDA and CDR2 is SQIVND in the germline V gene (reference sequence). The length of the CDR3 is 13 residues. Deletions cut 6 bases from V and 5 bases from J, with 13 bases between. The CDR3 DNA sequence: TGTGCCAGTAGCCGGGGCCGCGGGGAGACCCAGTACTTC. It codes for CASSRGRGETQYF.

This clone was seen a few times. The chain has TRBV7-9 and TRBJ1-6, with 7 positions matching TRBD1. With 5 bases clipped from V and 6 bases from J, the junction kept 4 bases outside the gene matches. This CDR3 has 14 amino acids. The germline V gene encodes CDR1 SEHNR and CDR2 FQNEAQ (reference sequence). CDR3 region: CASSQGQFNSPLHF. CDR3 bases: TGTGCCAGCAGCCAGGGACAGTTTAATTCACCCCTCCACTTT.

This chain connects TRBV15 to TRBJ1-4; D not certain. From germline, CDR1 is LNHNV and CDR2 YYDKDF (reference sequence). CDR3 length: 16 residues. The V end was cut by 5 bases, the J end by 5 bases, with 18 bases between. The DNA for the CDR3 is TGTGCCACCAGCCGTTTCCCGGGGTGGCTAAATGAAAAACTGTTTTTT. Protein sequence: CATSRFPGWLNEKLFF.

The rearrangement links TRBV5-1 to TRBJ2-5; 7 bases are shared with TRBD1. V shed 4 bases, J shed 1 base, and the junction held 7 bases outside the gene matches. This CDR3 spans 15 amino acids. CDR1 SGHRS and CDR2 YFSETQ come from the germline V gene. The CDR3 DNA is TGCGCCAGCAGCCCCGGAACAGGGGTCCAAGAGACCCAGTACTTC. It specifies CASSPGTGVQETQYF.

This clone was observed once. The rearrangement joins TRBV27 to TRBJ1-2; D might be TRBD1 (5 bases). The length of the CDR3 is 14 residues. Germline values: CDR1 MNHEY, CDR2 SMNVEV (reference sequence). V lost 3 bases and J 4 bases, leaving 12 bases between the germline ends. For the CDR3, the DNA is TGTGCCAGCAGTTTGGGGGGTCCGGGCTATGGCTACACCTTC. It yields the protein CASSLGGPGYGYTF.

V gene TRBV5-1 combines with J gene TRBJ2-1, with 8 positions matching TRBD1. In germline, CDR1 is SGHRS, CDR2 YFSETQ. The V and J ends lost 3 bases and 1 base, in that order; junction bases with no gene match: 3. This CDR3 comprises 15 residues. The CDR3 nucleotides read TGCGCCAGCAGCTCAGACAGGGGATCCTACAATGAGCAGTTCTTC. It translates to CASSSDRGSYNEQFF.